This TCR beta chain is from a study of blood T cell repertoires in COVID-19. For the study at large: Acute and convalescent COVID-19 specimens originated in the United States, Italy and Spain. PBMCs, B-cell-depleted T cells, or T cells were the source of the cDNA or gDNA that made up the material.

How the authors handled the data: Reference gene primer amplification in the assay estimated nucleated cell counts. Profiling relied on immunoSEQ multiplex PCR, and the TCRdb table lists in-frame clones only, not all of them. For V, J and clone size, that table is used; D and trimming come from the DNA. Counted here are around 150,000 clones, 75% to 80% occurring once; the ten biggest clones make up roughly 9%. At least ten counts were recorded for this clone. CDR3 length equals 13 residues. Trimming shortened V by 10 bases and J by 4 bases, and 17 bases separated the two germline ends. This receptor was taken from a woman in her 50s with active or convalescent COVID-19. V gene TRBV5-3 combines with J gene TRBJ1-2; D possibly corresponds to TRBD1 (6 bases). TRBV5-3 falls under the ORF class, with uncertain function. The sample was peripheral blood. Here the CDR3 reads CAGSGESGYGYTF. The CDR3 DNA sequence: TGTGCCGGTTCAGGGGAGAGCGGCTATGGCTACACCTTC.